This T cell receptor beta chain was documented in a study of T cells in women clearing cervical HPV infection. Profiled with immunoSEQ multiplex PCR; TCRdb holds only in-frame clones, not every one. This sample carries around 30,000 clones, with approximately 3% going to the ten biggest clones. J was trimmed by 2 bases and V by 4 bases; bases with no gene match: 7. CDR1 and CDR2 (germline): KGHSH, LQKENI. The CDR3 contains 16 residues. Findings of the study overall: Timing of associations relative to infection is unclear; T-cell subsets were not isolated.

Note on this clone: No antigen is known for it. The CDR3 end is not reached by the read, which stops 3 residues before it; the germline J gene fills it in.

This clonotype was obtained from a woman aged 18 to 69 with a cervical HPV16 infection that either progressed to CIN3+ or cleared (not recorded which). The specimen sequenced was blood buffy coat. The chain recombines TRBV18 with TRBJ1-1; TRBD1 agrees at 10 bases. CDR3 region: CASSLRQGADNTEAFF. The covered CDR3 bases are TGTGCCAGCTCACTTAGACAGGGGGCCGATAACACTGAA.